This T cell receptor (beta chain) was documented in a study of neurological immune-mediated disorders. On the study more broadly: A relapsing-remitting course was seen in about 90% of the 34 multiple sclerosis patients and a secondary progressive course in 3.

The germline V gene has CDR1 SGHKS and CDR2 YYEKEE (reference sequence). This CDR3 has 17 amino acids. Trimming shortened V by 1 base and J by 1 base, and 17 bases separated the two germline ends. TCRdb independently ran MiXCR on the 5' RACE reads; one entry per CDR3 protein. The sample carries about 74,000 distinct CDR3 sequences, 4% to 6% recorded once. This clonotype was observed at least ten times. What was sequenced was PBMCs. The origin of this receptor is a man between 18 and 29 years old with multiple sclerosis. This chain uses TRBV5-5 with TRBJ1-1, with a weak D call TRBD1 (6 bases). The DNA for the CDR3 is TGTGCCAGCAGCTTGAGTCCACGACAGGCGACGAACACTGAAGCTTTCTTT. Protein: CASSLSPRQATNTEAFF.